The rows below give T cell receptor beta chains drawn from one sample of a study of PD-1 blockade in classical Hodgkin lymphoma. Repertoires were generated with immunoSEQ multiplex PCR, while TCRdb's copy carries only in-frame clones and drops some. The profile covers 15,000 to 20,000 clones, with approximately 80% appearing a single time and around a fifth taken by the ten largest. The sequences come from peripheral blood mononuclear cells (PBMCs), collected before the fourth cycle of nivolumab. Receptors were obtained from a human donor with classical Hodgkin lymphoma. The conserved cysteine and the conserved F or W are not part of the CDR3 here. Fields, in order: V gene, clone size, J gene, CDR3 protein. A clone size is listed for some rows: how often the clone was seen (once, few, many), or a class if it is expanded.

>TRBV4-3|once|TRBJ2-2
ASSQDPLAGLNTGELF
>TRBV7-8|once|TRBJ2-1
ASSLSLSYNEQF
>TRBV30|.|TRBJ1-1
AWSVWPGQSRAF
>TRBV7-8|.|TRBJ2-3
ASSLLGQNTDTQY
>TRBV5-1|medium-sized|TRBJ1-1
ASSPGQGRVTEAF
>TRBV28|.|TRBJ2-3
ASSPGTNTDTQY
>TRBV28|.|TRBJ2-1
ASSRATGWRNNEQF
>TRBV14|few|TRBJ2-5
ASSPGAGGPQETQY
>TRBV5-1|.|TRBJ2-1
ASSLGLAAYNEQF
>TRBV4-1|.|TRBJ1-1
ASSQAKGFEVGPEAF
>TRBV6-5|.|TRBJ1-6
ASSYAGRILNSPLH
>TRBV19|.|TRBJ2-3
ASSSSSGGSTDTQY
>TRBV5-4|.|TRBJ2-7
ASRGTDYYEQY
>TRBV6-6|.|TRBJ2-4
ATLDSLDIQY
>TRBV5-1|.|TRBJ2-7
ASSSQTGEQY
>TRBV19|.|TRBJ1-1
ASSGRTRHTEAF
>TRBV4-1|.|TRBJ1-6
ASSQEAGKVSSYNSPLH
>TRBV27|.|TRBJ2-4
ASGFNQGAAKNIQY
>TRBV19|.|TRBJ1-2
ASTNDRYYGYT
>TRBV5-1|once|TRBJ2-6
ASSSGANVLT
>TRBV27|.|TRBJ1-2
ASSFGGLGRGYT
>TRBV29-1|.|TRBJ1-5
SAKNQPQH
>TRBV9|.|TRBJ1-2
ASSVGIGNNYGYT
>TRBV4-2|.|TRBJ2-1
ASSHRLELAGVLPSSYNEQF
>TRBV9|.|TRBJ2-5
ASSVSGQGIQTQY
>TRBV19|.|TRBJ2-3
ASSIGGRSTDTQY
>TRBV4-3|.|TRBJ2-2
ASSLGLAGVTGELF
>TRBV5-4|.|TRBJ2-1
ASSLLGLARNEQF
>TRBV5-1|.|TRBJ2-1
ASRRGYTSGKRNEQF
>TRBV10-2|.|TRBJ1-2
ASSADLRDRINYGYT
>TRBV10-3|.|TRBJ2-3
AISQPTGLAGAHRDTQY
>TRBV5-4|.|TRBJ1-1
ASSLAGLGMNTEAF
>TRBV11-2|.|TRBJ2-3
ASSPRGAASTDTQY
>TRBV15|.|TRBJ1-5
ATSRDLRGQGGGNQPQH
>TRBV7-9|.|TRBJ1-1
ASSLQGAGTEAF